The rows below give T cell receptor beta chains drawn from one sample of a study of response to subunit inactivated influenza vaccine. TCRdb reanalysed the RT-PCR reads using MiXCR and keeps one entry per CDR3 protein. The data hold roughly 550,000 distinct CDR3 sequences, with roughly 25% observed a single time. These data were also reused for a study on T cells expressing NK-cell markers.

Specimen: CD4+ T cells sorted from PBMCs, collected 11 to 12 days after vaccination. Every receptor here comes from a man aged 45-60 years who received an inactivated influenza vaccine. The CDR3 runs from the conserved cysteine through the conserved F or W. The order of the fields is clone size, D gene, V gene, J gene, CDR3 protein, CDR3 DNA. A D gene is named only where the DNA matches it firmly. The size field is filled for only some rows; it gives once, few, many or a size class.

clone_size: .; d_call: TRBD1; v_call: TRBV5-1; j_call: TRBJ2-6; cdr3_aa: CASSHPPGQDISGANVLTF; cdr3_nt: TGCGCCAGCAGCCACCCACCGGGACAGGATATCTCTGGGGCCAACGTCCTGACTTTC
clone_size: few; d_call: .; v_call: TRBV25-1; j_call: TRBJ2-5; cdr3_aa: CASSEMRVGGQETQYF; cdr3_nt: TGTGCCAGCAGTGAAATGAGGGTAGGGGGCCAAGAGACCCAGTACTTC
clone_size: few; d_call: .; v_call: TRBV5-1; j_call: TRBJ2-1; cdr3_aa: CASDGGINNEQFF; cdr3_nt: TGCGCCAGCGATGGGGGCATTAACAATGAGCAGTTCTTC
clone_size: few; d_call: .; v_call: TRBV3-1; j_call: TRBJ1-2; cdr3_aa: CASSQVTGLGYTF; cdr3_nt: TGTGCCAGCAGCCAAGTTACAGGGCTTGGCTACACCTTC
clone_size: few; d_call: TRBD1; v_call: TRBV11-3; j_call: TRBJ2-2; cdr3_aa: CASSFQGADTGELFF; cdr3_nt: TGTGCCAGCAGCTTTCAGGGGGCCGACACCGGGGAGCTGTTTTTT
clone_size: .; d_call: TRBD1; v_call: TRBV7-9; j_call: TRBJ2-2; cdr3_aa: CASSGAWTGVHTGELFF; cdr3_nt: TGTGCCAGCAGCGGCGCATGGACAGGGGTTCACACCGGGGAGCTGTTTTTT
clone_size: .; d_call: TRBD1; v_call: TRBV27; j_call: TRBJ2-6; cdr3_aa: CATAQGAAGANVLTF; cdr3_nt: TGTGCCACCGCACAGGGGGCGGCGGGGGCCAACGTCCTGACTTTC
clone_size: few; d_call: .; v_call: TRBV10-2; j_call: TRBJ1-6; cdr3_aa: CASSGTNNSPLHF; cdr3_nt: TGCGCCAGCAGTGGGACGAATAATTCACCCCTCCACTTT
clone_size: few; d_call: TRBD2; v_call: TRBV7-2; j_call: TRBJ2-7; cdr3_aa: CASSLGLAAWEQYF; cdr3_nt: TGTGCCAGCAGCCTGGGACTAGCGGCGTGGGAGCAGTACTTC
clone_size: many; d_call: TRBD2; v_call: TRBV12-3/TRBV12-4; j_call: TRBJ2-7; cdr3_aa: CASSFGGGPYEQYF; cdr3_nt: TGTGCCAGCAGTTTCGGGGGAGGGCCCTACGAGCAGTACTTC
clone_size: few; d_call: TRBD1; v_call: TRBV7-3; j_call: TRBJ2-1; cdr3_aa: CASSLDRGRTYNEQFF; cdr3_nt: TGTGCCAGCAGCTTAGACAGGGGTAGAACTTACAATGAGCAGTTCTTC
clone_size: .; d_call: .; v_call: TRBV7-2; j_call: TRBJ2-3; cdr3_aa: CASKRGADTQYF; cdr3_nt: TGTGCCAGCAAGCGAGGAGCAGATACGCAGTATTTT
clone_size: .; d_call: TRBD1; v_call: TRBV5-4; j_call: TRBJ2-5; cdr3_aa: CASSLPTGEETQYF; cdr3_nt: TGTGCCAGCAGCTTGCCCACAGGGGAAGAGACCCAGTACTTC
clone_size: many; d_call: TRBD2; v_call: TRBV5-5; j_call: TRBJ2-7; cdr3_aa: CASSPPGGRGAYEQYF; cdr3_nt: TGTGCCAGCAGCCCCCCCGGGGGGAGAGGGGCCTACGAGCAGTACTTC
clone_size: .; d_call: .; v_call: TRBV6-1; j_call: TRBJ2-2; cdr3_aa: CASLDRNTGELFF; cdr3_nt: TGTGCCAGCCTGGACAGGAACACCGGGGAGCTGTTTTTT
clone_size: .; d_call: TRBD1; v_call: TRBV18; j_call: TRBJ2-7; cdr3_aa: CASSRPLATGIYEQYF; cdr3_nt: TGTGCCAGCTCACGTCCACTGGCGACAGGGATATACGAGCAGTACTTC
clone_size: .; d_call: .; v_call: TRBV7-2; j_call: TRBJ2-5; cdr3_aa: CASRPHRRPQETQYF; cdr3_nt: TGTGCCAGCAGGCCTCACAGGCGACCCCAAGAGACCCAGTACTTC
clone_size: .; d_call: .; v_call: TRBV6-1; j_call: TRBJ1-4; cdr3_aa: CASSNMGGDEKLFF; cdr3_nt: TGTGCCAGCAGCAACATGGGAGGAGATGAAAAACTGTTTTTT
clone_size: .; d_call: TRBD1; v_call: TRBV4-1; j_call: TRBJ1-6; cdr3_aa: CASSHDRGYNSPLHF; cdr3_nt: TGCGCCAGCAGCCATGACAGGGGCTATAATTCACCCCTCCACTTT
clone_size: many; d_call: .; v_call: TRBV7-9; j_call: TRBJ2-2; cdr3_aa: CASSLRGNTGELFF; cdr3_nt: TGTGCCAGCAGCTTACGGGGGAACACCGGGGAGCTGTTTTTT
clone_size: .; d_call: .; v_call: TRBV28; j_call: TRBJ1-1; cdr3_aa: CASSQGTIYTEAFF; cdr3_nt: TGTGCCAGCAGCCAGGGGACGATATACACTGAAGCTTTCTTT
clone_size: .; d_call: .; v_call: TRBV24-1; j_call: TRBJ2-3; cdr3_aa: CATSQLGDTQYF; cdr3_nt: TGTGCCACCAGTCAACTAGGGGATACGCAGTATTTT
clone_size: .; d_call: TRBD1; v_call: TRBV5-1; j_call: TRBJ2-7; cdr3_aa: CASSLRQGAGEQYF; cdr3_nt: TGCGCCAGCAGCCTGCGACAGGGGGCGGGTGAGCAGTACTTC
clone_size: few; d_call: .; v_call: TRBV27; j_call: TRBJ1-5; cdr3_aa: CATSPTAGKQGTQPQHF; cdr3_nt: TGTGCCACCAGCCCCACCGCCGGGAAACAGGGAACTCAGCCCCAGCATTTT
clone_size: .; d_call: .; v_call: TRBV24-1; j_call: TRBJ2-3; cdr3_aa: CATSDPTPLEGPTDTQYF; cdr3_nt: TGTGCCACCAGTGACCCGACGCCTCTTGAGGGACCCACAGATACGCAGTATTTT
clone_size: .; d_call: .; v_call: TRBV20-1; j_call: TRBJ2-7; cdr3_aa: CSARAISSYEQYF; cdr3_nt: TGCAGTGCTAGAGCCATATCCTCCTACGAGCAGTACTTC
clone_size: few; d_call: TRBD2; v_call: TRBV20-1; j_call: TRBJ2-2; cdr3_aa: CSARGTSRSGELFF; cdr3_nt: TGCAGTGCTAGGGGGACTAGCCGGTCCGGGGAGCTGTTTTTT
clone_size: few; d_call: .; v_call: TRBV12-3/TRBV12-4; j_call: TRBJ2-1; cdr3_aa: CASSRWTGPHEQFF; cdr3_nt: TGTGCCAGCAGTCGTTGGACTGGCCCCCATGAGCAGTTCTTC
clone_size: .; d_call: .; v_call: TRBV6-2/TRBV6-3; j_call: TRBJ2-7; cdr3_aa: CASSYGPGTQYF; cdr3_nt: TGTGCCAGCAGTTACGGACCCGGGACACAGTACTTC
clone_size: few; d_call: TRBD1; v_call: TRBV20-1; j_call: TRBJ1-4; cdr3_aa: CSARHARGEKLFF; cdr3_nt: TGCAGTGCTAGACACGCCAGGGGGGAAAAACTGTTTTTT
clone_size: few; d_call: .; v_call: TRBV6-4; j_call: TRBJ1-5; cdr3_aa: CASSDSLGREYNQPQHF; cdr3_nt: TGTGCCAGCAGTGACTCCTTGGGCAGGGAGTACAATCAGCCCCAGCATTTT
clone_size: few; d_call: .; v_call: TRBV9; j_call: TRBJ2-3; cdr3_aa: CASSVVSGDTQYF; cdr3_nt: TGTGCCAGCAGCGTAGTTTCGGGAGATACGCAGTATTTT
clone_size: .; d_call: .; v_call: TRBV6-2/TRBV6-3; j_call: TRBJ2-5; cdr3_aa: CASRTVGETQYF; cdr3_nt: TGTGCCAGCAGGACAGTTGGAGAGACCCAGTACTTC
clone_size: .; d_call: .; v_call: TRBV4-1; j_call: TRBJ1-2; cdr3_aa: CASSQEGRNSYGYTF; cdr3_nt: TGCGCCAGCAGCCAAGAGGGGCGGAACTCCTATGGCTACACCTTC
clone_size: many; d_call: .; v_call: TRBV27; j_call: TRBJ2-5; cdr3_aa: CASSRWDKETQYF; cdr3_nt: TGTGCCAGCAGTCGGTGGGACAAAGAGACCCAGTACTTC
clone_size: .; d_call: TRBD2; v_call: TRBV28; j_call: TRBJ2-1; cdr3_aa: CASSTGTSGRGDEQFF; cdr3_nt: TGTGCCAGCAGTACAGGGACTAGCGGGAGGGGCGATGAGCAGTTCTTC
clone_size: .; d_call: TRBD1; v_call: TRBV5-1; j_call: TRBJ1-1; cdr3_aa: CASSLPTKTGTGGGRTEAFF; cdr3_nt: TGCGCCAGCAGCTTGCCGACAAAAACCGGGACAGGGGGCGGAAGGACTGAAGCTTTCTTT